This T cell receptor (beta chain) was retrieved from a study of technical replicates of blood from several donors. Germline V gene lookup returns CDR1 SGHTA and CDR2 FQGNSA. V was clipped by 6 bases and J by 0 bases, with 12 bases between them. CDR3 size: 16 residues. The data were produced by immunoSEQ multiplex PCR, yet TCRdb's version contains in-frame clones alone and is incomplete. Of 95,000 or so clones in the sample, about 95% were seen once. This TCR was recovered from a human donor in good health. The chain is built from TRBV7-2 and TRBJ2-6, with a tentative D call TRBD1 (5 bases). Sequenced input: T cells isolated from PBMCs. The CDR3 sequence: CASSRQRRSGANVLTF. In nucleotides, the CDR3 is TGTGCCAGCAGTCGACAGCGCCGCTCTGGGGCCAACGTCCTGACTTTC.